This TCR beta chain was obtained from a study of blood T cell repertoires in COVID-19. At the level of the study: From the United States, Italy and Spain came samples of acute and convalescent COVID-19. The analysed material was cDNA or gDNA that came from T cells, B-cell-depleted T cells, or PBMCs.

The data were produced by immunoSEQ multiplex PCR, yet TCRdb's version contains in-frame clones alone and is incomplete. The table shows around 250,000 clones, with around 84% occurring only once. Between the trimmed V and J ends, which lost 5 bases and 8 bases, there was a span of 12 bases. The CDR3 consists of 13 residues. Per germline, CDR1 SNHLY and CDR2 FYNNEI. Sample: peripheral blood. The clonotype originates from a woman aged 40 to 50 who had recovered from COVID-19. The chain couples TRBV2 to TRBJ1-4, with a possible D match to TRBD1 (6 bases). The CDR3 protein is CASSYREGEKLFF. CDR3 nucleotides: TGTGCCAGCAGTTACAGGGAGGGAGAAAAACTGTTTTTT.